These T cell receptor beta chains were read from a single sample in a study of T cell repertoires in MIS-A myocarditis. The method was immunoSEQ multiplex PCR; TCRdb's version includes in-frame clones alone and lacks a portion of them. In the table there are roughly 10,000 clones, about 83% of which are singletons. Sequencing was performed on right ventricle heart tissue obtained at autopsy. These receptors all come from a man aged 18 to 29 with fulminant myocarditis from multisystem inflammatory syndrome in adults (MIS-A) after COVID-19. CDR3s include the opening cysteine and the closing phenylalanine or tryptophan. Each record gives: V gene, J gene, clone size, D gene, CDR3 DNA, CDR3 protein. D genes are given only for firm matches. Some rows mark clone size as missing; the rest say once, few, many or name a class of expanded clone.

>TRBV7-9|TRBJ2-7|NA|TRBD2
TGTGCCAGCAGCTTAGGGACTAGCAAGACCTACGAGCAGTACTTC
CASSLGTSKTYEQYF
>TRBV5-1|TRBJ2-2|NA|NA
TGCGCCAGCAGCTATTACCCAGAGACCGGGGAGCTGTTTTTT
CASSYYPETGELFF
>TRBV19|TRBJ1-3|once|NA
TGTGCCAGTAGTCTCCGGGGGGATGGTGGAAACACCATATATTTT
CASSLRGDGGNTIYF
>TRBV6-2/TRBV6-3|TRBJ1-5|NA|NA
TGTGCCAGCAGTTACTACACAATAAATCAGCCCCAGCATTTT
CASSYYTINQPQHF
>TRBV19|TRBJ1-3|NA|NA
TGTGCCAGTAGAATGAACTCTGGAAACACCATATATTTT
CASRMNSGNTIYF
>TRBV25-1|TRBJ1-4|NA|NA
TGTGCCAGCAGTGACATCGGTGAAAAACTGTTTTTT
CASSDIGEKLFF
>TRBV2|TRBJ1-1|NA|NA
TGTGCCAGTTTCTTAGGTGGGGGTTTTAGTGAAGCTTTCTTT
CASFLGGGFSEAFF
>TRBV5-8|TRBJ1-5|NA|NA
TGTGCCAGCAGCTTGATGCAGCAGCCCCAGCATTTT
CASSLMQQPQHF
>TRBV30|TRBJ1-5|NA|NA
TGTGCCTGGAGTGCCCAAAGGACCTGGGCCTATAGCAATCAGCCCCAGCATTTT
CAWSAQRTWAYSNQPQHF
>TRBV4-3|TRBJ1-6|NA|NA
TGCGCCAGCAGCCAAGATAGAATGAGGGAGAGCTCCTATAATTCACCCCTCCACTTT
CASSQDRMRESSYNSPLHF
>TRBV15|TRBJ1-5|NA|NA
TGTGCCACCAGCAGGGCCGGGGGTTATCAGCCCCAGCATTTT
CATSRAGGYQPQHF
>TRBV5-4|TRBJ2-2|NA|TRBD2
TGTGCCAGCAGCTCAGGACTAGCGGGGGGGCCTGGCACCGGGGAGCTGTTTTTT
CASSSGLAGGPGTGELFF
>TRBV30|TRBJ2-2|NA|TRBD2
TGTGCCTGGAGTCACTCCGGGACTACCGAACCCGGGGAGCTGTTTTTT
CAWSHSGTTEPGELFF
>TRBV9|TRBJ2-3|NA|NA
TGTGCCAGCAGCGTAAGTGCCCGCGGGACAGATACGCAGTATTTT
CASSVSARGTDTQYF
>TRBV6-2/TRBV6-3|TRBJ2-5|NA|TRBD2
TGTGCCAGCAGTTATGGGGGACTAACCACCGGGGAGACCCAGTACTTC
CASSYGGLTTGETQYF
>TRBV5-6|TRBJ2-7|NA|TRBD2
TGTGCCAGCAGCTTATGGACTAGCGGGACCTACGAGCAGTACTTC
CASSLWTSGTYEQYF
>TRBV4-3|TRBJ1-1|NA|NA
TGCGCCAGCAGCCAAGGGGGCCGGGACACTGAAGCTTTCTTT
CASSQGGRDTEAFF
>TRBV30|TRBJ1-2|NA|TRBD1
TGTGCCTGGAGTGCTCCGGACAGGCCCACGCAGGGCTACACCTTC
CAWSAPDRPTQGYTF
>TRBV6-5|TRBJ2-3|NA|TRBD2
TGTGCCAGCAGTTACGATAGCGGGGGGGCTACAGATACGCAGTATTTT
CASSYDSGGATDTQYF
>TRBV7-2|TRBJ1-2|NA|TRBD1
TGTGCCAGCAGCCCTGGGGTGGGACAGTCTTATGGCTACACCTTC
CASSPGVGQSYGYTF
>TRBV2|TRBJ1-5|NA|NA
TGTGCCAGCAGTGAAGCTCGGGGGGCGGGTCAGCCCCAGCATTTT
CASSEARGAGQPQHF
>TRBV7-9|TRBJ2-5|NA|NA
TGTGCCAGCAGCACCCGGGAGACCCAGTACTTC
CASSTRETQYF
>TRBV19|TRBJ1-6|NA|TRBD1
TGTGCCAGTAGTCTCGGACAGGTGGCGGGACCCCTCCACTTT
CASSLGQVAGPLHF
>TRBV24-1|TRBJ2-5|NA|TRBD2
TGTGCCACCAAATCAGCGGGAGGGGAGACCCAGTACTTC
CATKSAGGETQYF
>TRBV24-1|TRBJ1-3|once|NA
TGTGCCACCAGTGACACGTCTGGAAACACCATATATTTT
CATSDTSGNTIYF
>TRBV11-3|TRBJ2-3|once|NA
TGTGCCAGCAGCTCACCCCGACTACCTCGCACAGATACGCAGTATTTT
CASSSPRLPRTDTQYF
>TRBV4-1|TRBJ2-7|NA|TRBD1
TGCGCCAGCAGTCAATTTCCCGGGGACAGGGACTCCTACGAGCAGTACTTC
CASSQFPGDRDSYEQYF
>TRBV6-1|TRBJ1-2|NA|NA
TGTGCCAGCAGTGAAGGTCCAGGGAGAAACTATGGCTACACCTTC
CASSEGPGRNYGYTF
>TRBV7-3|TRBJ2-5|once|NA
TGTGCCAGCAGCTTAACCGGAAGCCCGAAAGAGACCCAGTACTTC
CASSLTGSPKETQYF
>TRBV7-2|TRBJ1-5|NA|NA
TGTGCCAGCAGCTTAGCGCGTCAGTTTAATCAGCCCCAGCATTTT
CASSLARQFNQPQHF
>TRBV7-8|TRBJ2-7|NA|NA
TGTGCCAGCAGCTTAGAAGGGCGATCGACGTACGAGCAGTACTTC
CASSLEGRSTYEQYF
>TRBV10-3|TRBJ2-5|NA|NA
TGTGCCGTGCGTGAGCAAGAGACCCAGTACTTC
CAVREQETQYF
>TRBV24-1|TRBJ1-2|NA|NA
TGTGCCACCAGTGAGCGGGGGACCGCGGGCTACACCTTC
CATSERGTAGYTF
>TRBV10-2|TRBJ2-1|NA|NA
TGCGCCAGCAGAAGTGGGGATTCCTACAATGAGCAGTTCTTC
CASRSGDSYNEQFF
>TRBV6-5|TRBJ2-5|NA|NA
TGTGCCAGCAAATCCGTATTAGAGACCCAGTACTTC
CASKSVLETQYF
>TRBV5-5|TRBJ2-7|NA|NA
TGTGCCAGCAGCTTTCGGCTGTCCTACGAGCAGTACTTC
CASSFRLSYEQYF
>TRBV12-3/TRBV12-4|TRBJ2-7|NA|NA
TGTGCCAGCAGTCCTAAGGGGACCTACGAGCAGTACTTC
CASSPKGTYEQYF
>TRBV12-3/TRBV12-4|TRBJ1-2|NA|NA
TGTGCCAGCAGTTCGTCAGAGACCTATGGCTACACCTTC
CASSSSETYGYTF
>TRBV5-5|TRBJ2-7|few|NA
TGTGCCAGCAGCTTGGGCCTAGCCGGGGTCGGCGGATACGAGCAGTACTTC
CASSLGLAGVGGYEQYF
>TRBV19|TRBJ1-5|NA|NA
TGTGCCAGTAGTCCCGGGACCGCAGGCCAGCCCCAGCATTTT
CASSPGTAGQPQHF
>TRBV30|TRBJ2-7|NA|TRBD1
TGTGCCTGGAGTTCGGGCGGGACAGGGTTTTGGTACGAGCAGTACTTC
CAWSSGGTGFWYEQYF
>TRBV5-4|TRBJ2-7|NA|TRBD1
TGTGCCAGCAGCTGGAGGACAGGGGAGGCCTACGAGCAGTACTTC
CASSWRTGEAYEQYF
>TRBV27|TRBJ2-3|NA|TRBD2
TGTGCCAGCAGTCTGACTAGCGGGAGAGGTTCGGATACGCAGTATTTT
CASSLTSGRGSDTQYF
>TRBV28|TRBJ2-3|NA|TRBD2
TGTGCCAGTTTACTAGCGGGACCCACAGATACGCAGTATTTT
CASLLAGPTDTQYF
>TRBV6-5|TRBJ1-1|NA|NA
TGTGCCAGCAGTCCCCTTCCTGGGTCTGAAGCTTTCTTT
CASSPLPGSEAFF
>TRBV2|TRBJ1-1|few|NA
TGTGCCAGCAGTGATCAGGTGAACACTGAAGCTTTCTTT
CASSDQVNTEAFF
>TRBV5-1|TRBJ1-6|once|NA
TGCGCCAGCAGCTTGGTTGGCAGTAACAATTCACCCCTCCACTTT
CASSLVGSNNSPLHF
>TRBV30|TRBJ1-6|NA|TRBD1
TGTGCCTGGAGTGAAGGGGCAGGGGGTAATTCACCCCTCCACTTT
CAWSEGAGGNSPLHF
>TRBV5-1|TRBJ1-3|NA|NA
TGCGCCAGCAGCTTGAGTGACTCTGGAAACACCATATATTTT
CASSLSDSGNTIYF
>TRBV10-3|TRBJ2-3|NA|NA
TGTGCCACACAAGATAGTAATACGCAGTATTTT
CATQDSNTQYF
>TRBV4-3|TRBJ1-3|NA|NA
TGCGCCAGCAGCCAAGATTTGGGGGGGTTCTCTGGAAACACCATATATTTT
CASSQDLGGFSGNTIYF
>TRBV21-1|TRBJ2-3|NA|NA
TGTGCCAGCAGCATGGGACTAGCGGATCGGACGCAGTATTTT
CASSMGLADRTQYF
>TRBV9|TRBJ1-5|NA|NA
TGTGCCAGCAGCGTAGCTCCAGGCTTCAATCAGCCCCAGCATTTT
CASSVAPGFNQPQHF